Listed here is a single T cell receptor (beta chain). This clonotype was detected a few times. The clone's antigen remains unknown. No clone much larger than this one lies a single base away; base qualities are absent. The germline V gene yields SGHTA for CDR1 and FQGNSA for CDR2. V is cut by 6 bases and J by 0 bases, and the space between the germline ends is 22 bases. From the cysteine up to the phenylalanine, the CDR3 has a length of 18 residues. The CDR3 DNA has 54 bases and is translated from base 1. The run used an Illumina NovaSeq 6000. TCRalpha and TCRbeta cDNA libraries were built by 5'RACE with constant-segment primers, adding sample barcodes and unique molecular identifiers. RNA was extracted from every sample with Trizol reagent. The libraries were amplified in two PCR steps, and the second step added a second sample barcode and Illumina TruSeq adapters. Libraries were sequenced on an Illumina NovaSeq with 2 x 150 bp paired-end reads. Processing in the source paper ran as follows. Demultiplexing of reads and collapsing into UMI-guided consensus sequences were performed with migec v1.2.7. With mixcr v2.1.11, UMI consensuses were aligned to TRA and TRB V and J templates and assembled into clonotypes. Expanded or contracted clonotypes were those called significant by both edgeR and NoisET, with noise models trained on biological replicates. For edgeR calls, a false discovery rate-adjusted p below 0.01 and a log2 fold-change threshold of 1 were applied. As an exploratory analysis of dynamics, PCA with hierarchical clustering was applied to max-normalized trajectories of the 1000 most abundant clonotypes. Each responding clone was given a CD4 or CD8 phenotype based on the CD4+ and CD8+ repertoires, which had been sequenced separately. TCRdb reprocessed the public reads (quality trimming at Q25 with fastp, clone calling with MiXCR) and kept in-frame beta chains. Every entry covers one CDR3 protein and lists the most common genes and DNA from its rows. V and J calls and clone size were set by TCRdb, not the authors. The sample table holds a few hundred thousand distinct CDR3 sequences, of which 21% were seen once. The top ten hold 12% of the sample.

The data originate from a study of T-cell memory formation after mild COVID-19 (dated by TCRdb to the early 2020s). At the level of the whole study: TCR sequence clusters from the two donors were found to be largely donor specific. Two young, previously healthy adult volunteers, one female and one male, were included in the cohort. T-cell clones expanding and contracting after mild COVID-19 in two donors were tracked by longitudinal TCRalpha and TCRbeta repertoire sequencing. Broad study findings and their caveats: SARS-CoV-2 specificity of the second-wave clones peaking on day 37 was not confirmed. Only a couple of mild cases were covered by the study, and larger cohorts that include severe cases with pre-infection samples were considered necessary. Some responding clones were found in pre-infection memory, which suggests that pre-existing cross-reactive memory T cells took part in the SARS-CoV-2 response. Contracting CD4+ clones turned up mainly in the CM and EM memory subsets, whereas EMRA was where CD8+ clones were enriched. Clones contracting from day 15 to 85 had balanced CD4/CD8 phenotypes, while a second wave expanding from day 15 to 37 was biased towards CD4+.

Ficoll-Paque density gradient centrifugation was used to isolate PBMCs. The receptor's source is an adult woman who had mild COVID-19 (a few samples of this study predate the infection). The sample titles of this study are shuffled in the database, so cell type and time point are left out; the donor was told from shared clones. The chain couples TRBV7-2 to TRBJ2-3; D gene: possibly TRBD2, on 7 matching bases. The sample consisted of PBMCs or a T cell subset sorted from them (not recorded which). The CDR3 corresponds to CASSSPGGRRVSTDTQYF. The DNA sequence is TGTGCCAGCAGTTCCCCGGGGGGCCGGCGGGTCAGCACAGATACGCAGTATTTT. Supplemented by the reference TRBV7-2 and TRBJ2-3 proteins around the CDR3, the complete variable domain is GAGVSQSPSNKVTEKGKDVELRCDPISGHTALYWYRQSLGQGLEFLIYFQGNSAPDKSGLPSDRFSAERTGGSVSTLTIQRTQQEDSAVYLCASSSPGGRRVSTDTQYFGPGTRLTVL.